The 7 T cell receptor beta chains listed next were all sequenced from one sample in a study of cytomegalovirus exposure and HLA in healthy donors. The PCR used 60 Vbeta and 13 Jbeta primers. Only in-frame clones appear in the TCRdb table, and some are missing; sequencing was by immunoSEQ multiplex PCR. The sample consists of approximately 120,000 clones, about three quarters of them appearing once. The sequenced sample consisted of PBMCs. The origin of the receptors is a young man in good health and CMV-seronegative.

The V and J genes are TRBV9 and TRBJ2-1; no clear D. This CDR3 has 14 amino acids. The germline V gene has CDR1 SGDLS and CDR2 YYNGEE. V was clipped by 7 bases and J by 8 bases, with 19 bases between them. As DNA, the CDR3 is TGTGCCAGCTTAGATGCCTGCTCGTTTGATGAGCAGTTCTTC. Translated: CASLDACSFDEQFF. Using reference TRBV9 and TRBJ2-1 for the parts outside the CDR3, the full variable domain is DSGVTQTPKHLITATGQRVTLRCSPRSGDLSVYWYQQSLDQGLQFLIQYYNGEERAKGNILERFSAQQFPDLHSELNLSSLELGDSALYFCASLDACSFDEQFFGPGTRLTVL.

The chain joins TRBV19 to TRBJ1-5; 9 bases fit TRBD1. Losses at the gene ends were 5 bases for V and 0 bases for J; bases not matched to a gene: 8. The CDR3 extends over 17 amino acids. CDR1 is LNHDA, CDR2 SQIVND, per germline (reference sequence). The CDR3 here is CASSPRQGGSSNQPQHF. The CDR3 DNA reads TGTGCCAGTAGTCCACGACAGGGGGGGAGTAGCAATCAGCCCCAGCATTTT.

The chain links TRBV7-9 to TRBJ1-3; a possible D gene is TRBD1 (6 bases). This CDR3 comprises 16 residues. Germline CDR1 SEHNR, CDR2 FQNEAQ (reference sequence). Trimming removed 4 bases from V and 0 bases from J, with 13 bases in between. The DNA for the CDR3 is TGTGCCAGCAGCTATGGACAGTGGAGCTCTGGAAACACCATATATTTT. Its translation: CASSYGQWSSGNTIYF.

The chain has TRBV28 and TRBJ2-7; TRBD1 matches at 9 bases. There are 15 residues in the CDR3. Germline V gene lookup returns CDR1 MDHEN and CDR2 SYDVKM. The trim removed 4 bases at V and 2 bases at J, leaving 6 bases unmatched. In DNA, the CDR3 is TGTGCCAGCAGTTCTCCTCGGACAGGGGCCTACGAGCAGTACTTC. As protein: CASSSPRTGAYEQYF.

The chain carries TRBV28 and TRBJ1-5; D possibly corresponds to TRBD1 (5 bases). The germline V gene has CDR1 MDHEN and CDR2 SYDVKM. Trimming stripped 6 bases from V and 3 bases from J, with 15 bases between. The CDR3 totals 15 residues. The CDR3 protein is CASRYGGGNNQPQHF. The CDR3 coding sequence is TGTGCCAGCAGGTATGGGGGGGGGAACAATCAGCCCCAGCATTTT.

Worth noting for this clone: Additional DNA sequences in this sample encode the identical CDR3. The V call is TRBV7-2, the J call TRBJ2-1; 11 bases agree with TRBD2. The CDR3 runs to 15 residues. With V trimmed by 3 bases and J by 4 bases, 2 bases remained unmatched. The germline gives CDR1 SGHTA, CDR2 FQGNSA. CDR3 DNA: TGTGCCAGCAGCTTTAGCGGGGGGGCTTACAATGAGCAGTTCTTC. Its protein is CASSFSGGAYNEQFF. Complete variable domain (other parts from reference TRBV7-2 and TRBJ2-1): GAGVSQSPSNKVTEKGKDVELRCDPISGHTALYWYRQSLGQGLEFLIYFQGNSAPDKSGLPSDRFSAERTGGSVSTLTIQRTQQEDSAVYLCASSFSGGAYNEQFFGPGTRLTVL.

This CDR3 reads CASSFGWDTRGEKLFF. In DNA, the CDR3 is TGTGCCAGCAGCTTTGGGTGGGATACCCGCGGGGAAAAACTGTTTTTT. The rearrangement links TRBV11-3 to TRBJ1-4; no definite D call. CDR1 is SGHNT, CDR2 YENEEA, per germline. The CDR3 consists of 16 residues. Trimming cost V 3 bases and J 8 bases, with 19 bases left between them. Drawing the rest from reference TRBV11-3 and TRBJ1-4, the complete variable domain is EAGVVQSPRYKIIEKKQPVAFWCNPISGHNTLYWYLQNLGQGPELLIRYENEEAVDDSQLPKDRFSAERLKGVDSTLKIQPAELGDSAVYLCASSFGWDTRGEKLFFGSGTQLSVL.